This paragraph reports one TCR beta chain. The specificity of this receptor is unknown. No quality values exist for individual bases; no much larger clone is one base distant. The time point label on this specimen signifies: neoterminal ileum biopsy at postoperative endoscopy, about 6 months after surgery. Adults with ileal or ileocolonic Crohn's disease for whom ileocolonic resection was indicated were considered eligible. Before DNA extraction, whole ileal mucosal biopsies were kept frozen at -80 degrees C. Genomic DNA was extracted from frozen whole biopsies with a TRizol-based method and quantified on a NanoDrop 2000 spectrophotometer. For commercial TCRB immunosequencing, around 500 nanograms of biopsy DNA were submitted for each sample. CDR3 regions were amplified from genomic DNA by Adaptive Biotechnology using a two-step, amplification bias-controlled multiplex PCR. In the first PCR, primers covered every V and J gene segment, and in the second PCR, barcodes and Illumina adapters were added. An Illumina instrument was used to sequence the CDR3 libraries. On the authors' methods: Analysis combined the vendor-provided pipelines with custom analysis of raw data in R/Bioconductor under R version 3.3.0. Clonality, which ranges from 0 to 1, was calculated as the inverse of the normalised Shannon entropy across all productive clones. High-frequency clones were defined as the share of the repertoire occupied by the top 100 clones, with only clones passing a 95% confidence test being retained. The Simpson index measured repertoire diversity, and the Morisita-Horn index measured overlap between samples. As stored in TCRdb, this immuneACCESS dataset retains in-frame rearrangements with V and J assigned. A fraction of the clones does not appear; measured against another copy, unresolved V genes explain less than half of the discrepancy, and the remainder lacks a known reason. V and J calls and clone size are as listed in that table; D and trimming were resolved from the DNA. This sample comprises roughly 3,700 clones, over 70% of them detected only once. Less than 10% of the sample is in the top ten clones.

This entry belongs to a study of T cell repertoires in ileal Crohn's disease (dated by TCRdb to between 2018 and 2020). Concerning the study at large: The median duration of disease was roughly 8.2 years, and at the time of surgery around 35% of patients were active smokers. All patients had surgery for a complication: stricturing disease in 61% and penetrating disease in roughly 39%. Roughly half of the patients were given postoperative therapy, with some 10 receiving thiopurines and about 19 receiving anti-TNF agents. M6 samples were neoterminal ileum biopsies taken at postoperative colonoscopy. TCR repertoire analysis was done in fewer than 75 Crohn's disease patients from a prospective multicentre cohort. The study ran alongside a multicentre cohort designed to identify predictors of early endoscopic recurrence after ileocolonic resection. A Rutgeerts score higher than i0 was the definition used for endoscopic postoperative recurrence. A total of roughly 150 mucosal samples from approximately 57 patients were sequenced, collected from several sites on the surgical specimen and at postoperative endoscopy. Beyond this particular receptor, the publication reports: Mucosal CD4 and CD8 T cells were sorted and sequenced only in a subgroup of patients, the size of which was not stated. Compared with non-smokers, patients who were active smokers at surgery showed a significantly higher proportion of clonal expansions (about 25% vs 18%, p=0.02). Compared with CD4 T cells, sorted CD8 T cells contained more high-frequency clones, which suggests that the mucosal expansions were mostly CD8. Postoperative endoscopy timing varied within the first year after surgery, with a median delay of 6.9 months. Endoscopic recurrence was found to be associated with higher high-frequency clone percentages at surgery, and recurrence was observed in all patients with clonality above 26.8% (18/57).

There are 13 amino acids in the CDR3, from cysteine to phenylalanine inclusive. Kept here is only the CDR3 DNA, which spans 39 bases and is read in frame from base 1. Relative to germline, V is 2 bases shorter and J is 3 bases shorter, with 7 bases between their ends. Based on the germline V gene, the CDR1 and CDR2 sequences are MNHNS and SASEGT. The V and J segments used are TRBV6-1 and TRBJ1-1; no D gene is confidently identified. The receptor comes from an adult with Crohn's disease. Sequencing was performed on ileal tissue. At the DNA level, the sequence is TGTGCCAGCAGTGAACAGGCATACACTGAAGCTTTCTTT. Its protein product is CASSEQAYTEAFF.